This is a list of T cell receptor beta chains from one sample in a study of T cell responses to AZD1222 COVID-19 vaccine. The data were produced by immunoSEQ multiplex PCR, yet TCRdb's version contains in-frame clones alone and is incomplete. The profile covers 100,000 to 150,000 clones, with about 90% appearing a single time and roughly 4.4% taken by the ten largest. The sample here was peripheral blood, taken on day 0 of MenACWY control vaccination. The receptors come from an adult in good health. Both conserved end residues are part of each CDR3. The D gene is left open where the match is weak. Some rows mark clone size as missing; the rest say once, few, many or name a class of expanded clone.

cdr3_aa | cdr3_nt | clone_size | j_call | v_call | d_call
CASSSGTPGSYEQYF | TGTGCCAGCAGCTCCGGGACCCCGGGCTCCTACGAGCAGTACTTC | - | TRBJ2-7 | TRBV28 | -
CASTRGGRRQETQYF | TGTGCCAGCACAAGAGGGGGGAGACGCCAAGAGACCCAGTACTTC | - | TRBJ2-5 | TRBV27 | -
CASTPMGGLADLAKNIQYF | TGTGCCAGCACCCCAATGGGGGGACTAGCGGACTTAGCCAAAAACATTCAGTACTTC | - | TRBJ2-4 | TRBV27 | TRBD2
CASSLGVSYEQYF | TGTGCCAGCAGCTTGGGGGTATCCTACGAGCAGTACTTC | - | TRBJ2-7 | TRBV5-5 | -
CARSTRRPIHSNQPQHF | TGTGCCAGAAGCACGAGAAGGCCCATACATAGCAATCAGCCCCAGCATTTT | once | TRBJ1-5 | TRBV5-3 | -
CASRKLAEGNTGELFF | TGTGCCAGCAGGAAGCTAGCGGAGGGAAACACCGGGGAGCTGTTTTTT | - | TRBJ2-2 | TRBV11-2 | TRBD2
CASSYGQGKYEAFF | TGTGCCAGCAGTTACGGACAGGGGAAGTATGAAGCTTTCTTT | - | TRBJ1-1 | TRBV6-6 | TRBD1
CASSQDERGAEAFF | TGCGCCAGCAGCCAAGATGAGAGGGGGGCTGAAGCTTTCTTT | - | TRBJ1-1 | TRBV4-1 | -
CASRRLAGYNEQFF | TGTGCCAGCAGGAGACTAGCGGGATACAATGAGCAGTTCTTC | - | TRBJ2-1 | TRBV11-2 | TRBD2
CASSSSASFSYEQFF | TGTGCCAGCAGCTCATCCGCATCATTCTCGTATGAGCAGTTCTTC | - | TRBJ2-1 | TRBV7-8 | -
CASSLDGDRGSGNIQYF | TGCGCCAGCAGCTTGGATGGGGACAGGGGTTCCGGAAACATTCAGTACTTC | - | TRBJ2-4 | TRBV5-1 | TRBD1
CASSYDRGPDTQYF | TGTGCCAGCAGTTACGACCGGGGGCCAGATACGCAGTATTTT | - | TRBJ2-3 | TRBV6-5 | -
CASSLSGGQGYGYTF | TGTGCCAGCAGTTTATCGGGGGGGCAGGGATATGGCTACACCTTC | - | TRBJ1-2 | TRBV27 | -
CSAPIFGTDTGELFF | TGCAGCGCCCCTATCTTTGGGACGGACACCGGGGAGCTGTTTTTT | - | TRBJ2-2 | TRBV29-1 | -
CASRQGGGNTEAFF | TGCGCCAGCAGACAGGGTGGAGGAAACACTGAAGCTTTCTTT | large | TRBJ1-1 | TRBV5-1 | -
CSVEAQGKAYGYTF | TGCAGCGTTGAAGCTCAGGGGAAGGCCTATGGCTACACCTTC | - | TRBJ1-2 | TRBV29-1 | -
CASSLAYNEQFF | TGTGCCAGCAGCTTGGCGTACAATGAGCAGTTCTTC | - | TRBJ2-1 | TRBV5-6 | -
CACLGPNFQETQYF | TGTGCCTGCTTAGGACCCAACTTCCAAGAGACCCAGTACTTC | - | TRBJ2-5 | TRBV21-1 | -
CASSSDRGRRTGELFF | TGTGCCAGCAGCTCCGACAGGGGGCGCAGGACCGGGGAGCTGTTTTTT | - | TRBJ2-2 | TRBV7-2 | TRBD1
CASSTGPSGANVLTF | TGTGCCAGCAGTACAGGGCCCTCTGGGGCCAACGTCCTGACTTTC | - | TRBJ2-6 | TRBV6-4 | -
CATSELTSGSEVLTDTQYF | TGTGCCACCAGTGAATTGACTAGCGGGAGTGAGGTCCTCACAGATACGCAGTATTTT | - | TRBJ2-3 | TRBV24-1 | TRBD2
CASSPGTGMYEQYF | TGTGCCAGCAGTCCCGGGACCGGCATGTACGAGCAGTACTTC | - | TRBJ2-7 | TRBV27 | -
CASSLSRLANTGELFF | TGTGCCAGCAGTCTCAGTAGACTAGCGAACACCGGGGAGCTGTTTTTT | - | TRBJ2-2 | TRBV28 | -
CASSSSAGGDQPQHF | TGTGCCAGCAGCTCATCAGCGGGGGGCGATCAGCCCCAGCATTTT | - | TRBJ1-5 | TRBV7-9 | -
CATSDPGQGGPDTQYF | TGTGCCACCAGTGATCCGGGACAGGGAGGTCCAGATACGCAGTATTTT | - | TRBJ2-3 | TRBV24-1 | TRBD1
CASSENREGGYTF | TGTGCCAGCAGTGAAAACAGGGAAGGCGGCTACACCTTC | - | TRBJ1-2 | TRBV2 | -
CATGTSRNTGELFF | TGTGCCACGGGGACTAGCCGAAACACCGGGGAGCTGTTTTTT | - | TRBJ2-2 | TRBV7-3 | TRBD2
CASSELAGESNEQFF | TGTGCCAGCAGTGAACTAGCGGGAGAGTCCAATGAGCAGTTCTTC | - | TRBJ2-1 | TRBV6-4 | TRBD2
CASSYASVRNEQFF | TGTGCCAGTAGTTACGCTAGCGTGAGGAATGAGCAGTTCTTC | few | TRBJ2-1 | TRBV19 | -
CASSQRGQAGGQYF | TGTGCCAGCAGCCAGAGAGGACAGGCCGGGGGTCAGTACTTC | - | TRBJ2-4 | TRBV3-1/TRBV3-2 | -
CASSRALAGSNEQFF | TGTGCCAGCAGCCGAGCTCTAGCGGGGTCCAATGAGCAGTTCTTC | - | TRBJ2-1 | TRBV6-2/TRBV6-3 | TRBD2
CASRLLLAGPTDTQYF | TGTGCCAGCAGACTTTTACTAGCGGGGCCCACAGATACGCAGTATTTT | - | TRBJ2-3 | TRBV2 | TRBD2
CATSSGQGNMAQHF | TGTGCCACCAGCTCTGGACAGGGGAATATGGCCCAGCATTTT | - | TRBJ1-5 | TRBV15 | TRBD1
CASSLAGAQETQYF | TGTGCCAGCAGCTTAGCAGGGGCCCAAGAGACCCAGTACTTC | - | TRBJ2-5 | TRBV7-2 | -
CASSQESGTSVEQFF | TGTGCCAGCAGCCAAGAATCCGGGACTAGCGTTGAGCAGTTCTTC | - | TRBJ2-1 | TRBV3-1/TRBV3-2 | TRBD2
CASSVIMYGYTF | TGTGCCAGCAGCGTTATAATGTATGGCTACACCTTC | - | TRBJ1-2 | TRBV2 | -
CASSYVREGYNEQFF | TGTGCCAGCAGTTATGTCAGGGAAGGGTACAATGAGCAGTTCTTC | - | TRBJ2-1 | TRBV6-2/TRBV6-3 | -
CASSLFRPNTEAFF | TGTGCCAGCAGTTTATTTAGACCGAACACTGAAGCTTTCTTT | - | TRBJ1-1 | TRBV28 | -
CASSLENYSGNTIYF | TGTGCCAGCAGCTTAGAGAACTACTCTGGAAACACCATATATTTT | - | TRBJ1-3 | TRBV7-9 | -
CASSDGERGSNQPQHF | TGTGCCAGCAGTGACGGGGAGAGGGGAAGCAATCAGCCCCAGCATTTT | - | TRBJ1-5 | TRBV2 | -
CASSQVPDSLSYEQYF | TGTGCCAGCAGCCAAGTCCCGGACAGCCTTTCCTACGAGCAGTACTTC | - | TRBJ2-7 | TRBV3-1/TRBV3-2 | -
CASSEQGGSTDTQYF | TGTGCCAGCAGTGAACAGGGGGGTAGCACAGATACGCAGTATTTT | - | TRBJ2-3 | TRBV6-4 | TRBD1
CASSLEGREAFF | TGTGCCAGCAGCTTAGAAGGCAGAGAAGCTTTCTTT | - | TRBJ1-1 | TRBV7-2 | -
CASSAGGPNTGELFF | TGTGCCAGCAGCGCGGGGGGCCCGAACACCGGGGAGCTGTTTTTT | - | TRBJ2-2 | TRBV6-2/TRBV6-3 | TRBD2
CSVERGLDTQYF | TGCAGCGTTGAAAGGGGGCTAGATACGCAGTATTTT | - | TRBJ2-3 | TRBV29-1 | TRBD1
CASRDRAGGHTDTQYF | TGTGCCAGCAGGGACCGAGCGGGAGGCCACACAGATACGCAGTATTTT | - | TRBJ2-3 | TRBV5-4 | TRBD2
CASSPDSGAGANVLTF | TGCGCCAGCAGCCCGGACAGTGGGGCTGGGGCCAACGTCCTGACTTTC | - | TRBJ2-6 | TRBV4-3 | -
CASSLEGGGFTEAFF | TGTGCCAGCAGCTTAGAGGGGGGCGGTTTCACTGAAGCTTTCTTT | - | TRBJ1-1 | TRBV11-2 | -
CASSFGAGYEQYF | TGTGCCAGCAGCTTTGGTGCAGGCTACGAGCAGTACTTC | - | TRBJ2-7 | TRBV5-5 | -
CASSPDQNNEQFF | TGTGCCAGCTCACCGGACCAGAACAATGAGCAGTTCTTC | - | TRBJ2-1 | TRBV18 | -
CASSLRAPSSGSNTGELFF | TGTGCCAGCAGCTTGAGGGCCCCTTCTAGCGGGAGTAACACCGGGGAGCTGTTTTTT | once | TRBJ2-2 | TRBV7-3 | TRBD2
CASKRRGETQYF | TGTGCCAGCAAACGGAGGGGGGAGACCCAGTACTTC | - | TRBJ2-5 | TRBV12-3/TRBV12-4 | -
CASSLRNRGPGETQYF | TGTGCCAGCAGCTTACGTAACAGGGGGCCTGGAGAGACCCAGTACTTC | - | TRBJ2-5 | TRBV7-9 | TRBD1
CASSSNNLNTEAFF | TGTGCCAGCAGTTCCAATAACCTGAACACTGAAGCTTTCTTT | - | TRBJ1-1 | TRBV6-2/TRBV6-3 | -